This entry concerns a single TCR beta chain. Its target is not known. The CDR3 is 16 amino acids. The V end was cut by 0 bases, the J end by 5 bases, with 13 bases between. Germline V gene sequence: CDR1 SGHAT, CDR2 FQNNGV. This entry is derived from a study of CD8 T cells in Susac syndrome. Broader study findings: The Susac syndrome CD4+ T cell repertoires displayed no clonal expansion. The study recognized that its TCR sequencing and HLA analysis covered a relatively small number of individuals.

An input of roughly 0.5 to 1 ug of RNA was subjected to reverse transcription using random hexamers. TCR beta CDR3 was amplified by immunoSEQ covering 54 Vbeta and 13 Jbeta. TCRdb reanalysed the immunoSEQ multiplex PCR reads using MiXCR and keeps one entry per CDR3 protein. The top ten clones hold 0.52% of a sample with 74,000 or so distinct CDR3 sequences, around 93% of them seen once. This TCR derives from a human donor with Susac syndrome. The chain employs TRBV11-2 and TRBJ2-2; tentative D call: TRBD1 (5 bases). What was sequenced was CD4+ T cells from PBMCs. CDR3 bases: TGTGCCAGCAGCTTAGATAGGGGCCTTAAGACCGGGGAGCTGTTTTTT. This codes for CASSLDRGLKTGELFF.